This T cell receptor (beta chain) was sequenced during a study of technical replicates of blood from several donors. Sequencing used immunoSEQ multiplex PCR; TCRdb keeps in-frame clones, though not all of them. The sample has about 74,000 clones; approximately 95% are singletons. With 2 bases clipped from V and 0 bases from J, the junction kept 14 bases outside the gene matches. The CDR3 spans 20 residues. CDR1 is SGHNT and CDR2 is YENEEA in the germline V gene. The sequence was collected from a human donor in good health. The sample taken for sequencing was T cells isolated from PBMCs. The gene calls are TRBV11-3 and TRBJ2-1; 9 bases match TRBD2. CDR3 DNA sequence: TGTGCCAGCAGCTTACTCCGACTTAGCGGGGGCCTAAGCTCCTACAATGAGCAGTTCTTC. Translation gives CASSLLRLSGGLSSYNEQFF.